These 14 T cell receptor beta chains were all obtained from the same sample, sequenced in a study of shared clonotypes between healthy human individuals. Some clones are missing from TCRdb's copy, which holds only in-frame ones; the method was immunoSEQ multiplex PCR. The sample comprises about 1.5 million clones, 95% to 99% of which are singletons, and roughly 0.45% rests with the top ten. Sequencing was performed on naive CD4+ T cells sorted from blood. Sample subset: CD45RA+ positively selected. These receptors were obtained from a young man in good health.

This clone showed up just once. The rearrangement joins TRBV6-1 to TRBJ1-2; possible D gene TRBD1, 6 bases. V lost 0 bases and J lost 10, with 15 bases in between. CDR1 is MNHNS and CDR2 is SASEGT in the germline V gene. There are 14 residues in the CDR3. CDR3 residues: CASSEARGGYHYTF. The CDR3 DNA is TGTGCCAGCAGTGAAGCGAGGGGGGGTTACCACTACACCTTC.

V gene TRBV28 combines with J gene TRBJ1-4; D is uncertain. Germline V gene lookup returns CDR1 MDHEN and CDR2 SYDVKM. The CDR3 is 13 residues long. The germline V and J ends were trimmed by 5 bases and 5 bases, with 9 bases remaining between them. CDR3 region: CASSRGSNEKLFF. DNA of the CDR3: TGTGCCAGCAGTCGAGGGTCCAATGAAAAACTGTTTTTT.

The chain carries TRBV5-1 and TRBJ2-7; possible D gene TRBD1, 5 bases. The CDR3 runs to 14 residues. Germline loops: CDR1 SGHRS, CDR2 YFSETQ. Trimming removed 5 bases at V and 4 bases at J, with 16 bases between. CDR3 coding DNA: TGCGCCAGCAGACCCGACAGTTGGGTATACGAGCAGTACTTC. Translating it yields CASRPDSWVYEQYF.

J is TRBJ2-7 and V is TRBV7-8; 9 bases line up with TRBD1. V lost 3 bases and J lost 2; bases outside the gene matches: 5. CDR1 is SGHVS, CDR2 FQNEAQ, per germline. This CDR3 region has 15 residues. The CDR3 coding sequence is TGTGCCAGCAGCTTGGGACAGGGAGGGACCTACGAGCAGTACTTC. Its protein product is CASSLGQGGTYEQYF.

This chain joins TRBV7-2 and TRBJ1-2; D not certain. Germline V gene data show CDR1 as SGHTA and CDR2 as FQGNSA. CDR3 length: 14 residues. Trimming stripped 2 bases from V and 4 bases from J, with 11 bases between. The CDR3 DNA follows: TGTGCCAGCAGCTTAAACGACGGTCTCTATGGCTACACCTTC. This translates into CASSLNDGLYGYTF.

J is TRBJ2-7 and V is TRBV9; D unresolved. This CDR3 comprises 15 residues. Germline V lookup: CDR1 SGDLS, CDR2 YYNGEE. V lost 1 base, J lost 2 bases, and 13 bases lay in between. The CDR3 region has the DNA TGTGCCAGCAGCGTATCGTCAGCCGCTCCCTACGAGCAGTACTTC. Translated, it gives CASSVSSAAPYEQYF. Full variable domain (missing parts from reference TRBV9 and TRBJ2-7): DSGVTQTPKHLITATGQRVTLRCSPRSGDLSVYWYQQSLDQGLQFLIQYYNGEERAKGNILERFSAQQFPDLHSELNLSSLELGDSALYFCASSVSSAAPYEQYFGPGTRLTVT.

V and J are TRBV15 and TRBJ2-1; 14 bases agree with TRBD2. CDR1 and CDR2 (germline): LNHNV, YYDKDF (reference sequence). This CDR3 region has 18 residues. Trimming cost V 5 bases and J 4 bases; bases outside gene matches: 10. CDR3 sequence (DNA): TGTGCCACCAGCCCTCAGGGACTAGCGGGAGTGGGGTACAATGAGCAGTTCTTC. It specifies CATSPQGLAGVGYNEQFF.

The V gene is TRBV7-9, the J gene TRBJ2-5, with a weak D call TRBD1 (5 bases). The germline V gene has CDR1 SEHNR and CDR2 FQNEAQ (reference sequence). CDR3 length: 14 amino acids. Between the trimmed V and J ends, which lost 5 bases and 2 bases, there was a span of 12 bases. The CDR3 protein is CASSPGLVQETQYF. The CDR3 nucleotides read TGTGCCAGCAGCCCAGGGCTAGTACAAGAGACCCAGTACTTC.

The chain carries TRBV5-4 and TRBJ2-2; TRBD2 matches 7 bases. This CDR3 spans 16 amino acids. The ends lost 0 bases at V and 6 bases at J; junction bases unmatched: 8. Germline V lookup: CDR1 SGHNT, CDR2 YYREEE (reference sequence). CDR3 sequence reads: CASSLVAGVSSGELFF. CDR3 in DNA: TGTGCCAGCAGCTTGGTGGCGGGAGTTAGTTCCGGGGAGCTGTTTTTT.

V gene TRBV7-9 combines with J gene TRBJ1-2; 9 bases line up with TRBD1. Germline CDR1 SEHNR, CDR2 FQNEAQ (reference sequence). Trimming cost V 5 bases and J 6 bases; bases outside gene matches: 10. CDR3 length: 15 amino acids. The CDR3 coding sequence is TGTGCCAGCAGCGTAGGCCTGACAGGGGGTGATGGCTACACCTTC. Residues: CASSVGLTGGDGYTF.

This sequence joins TRBV28 and TRBJ1-1; D gene ambiguous. Trimming left V 6 bases short and J 4 bases short, with 12 bases between. This CDR3 region has 13 residues. The germline V gene has CDR1 MDHEN and CDR2 SYDVKM. This CDR3 is CASSHPGVTEAFF. DNA of the CDR3: TGTGCCAGCAGCCATCCGGGAGTCACTGAAGCTTTCTTT.

This chain joins TRBV27 and TRBJ2-7; D call uncertain. CDR3 length equals 13 residues. The ends were cut back, 6 bases at V and 5 bases at J, with 14 bases in the middle. CDR1 MNHEY and CDR2 SMNVEV come from the germline V gene (reference sequence). The CDR3 DNA reads TGTGCCAGCAGCTTCTGGCCTACCGACGAGCAGTACTTC. Its protein product is CASSFWPTDEQYF.

CDR3 protein: CASSLWTTSSYEQYF. The CDR3 DNA reads TGCGCCAGCAGTCTATGGACTACGAGCTCCTACGAGCAGTACTTC. The chain recombines TRBV10-2 with TRBJ2-7; perhaps TRBD2 as D (6 bases). Trimming shortened V by 5 bases and J by 0 bases, and 14 bases separated the two germline ends. Germline-derived CDR1 and CDR2 are WSHSY and SAAADI. The CDR3 contains 15 residues.

The chain is built from TRBV10-1 and TRBJ2-5; D ambiguous. Germline values: CDR1 WNHNN, CDR2 SYGVQD (reference sequence). The CDR3 length is 14 residues. The V and J ends lost 0 bases and 1 base respectively, with 6 bases between them. The CDR3 is CASSESSAQETQYF. In nucleotides, the CDR3 is TGCGCCAGCAGTGAGTCGTCAGCCCAAGAGACCCAGTACTTC.